This TCR beta chain was captured in a study of regulatory T cells in long-lasting Graves disease (dated by TCRdb to about 2021). Describing the broader study: Persistent Graves' disease was defined as persistently positive TSH receptor autoantibodies together with antithyroid drug treatment for over 5 years. Persistent Graves' disease patients were compared with newly diagnosed Graves' disease patients by peripheral blood TCR sequencing and RNA sequencing. The study was conducted in China and was registered as a clinical trial. A total of roughly 35 samples underwent TCR sequencing: some 13 from persistent and about 20 from newly diagnosed Graves' disease patients. Persistent Graves' disease patients in the clinical cohort had taken antithyroid drugs for 9 to 11 years on average. What the research found in general, with its limitations: More public clonotypes were shared among persistent patients (under 3,000) than among newly diagnosed patients (more than 950). The authors acknowledged the small sample size as a limitation that may reduce accuracy. Persistent Graves' disease patients showed lower TCR Shannon entropy and fewer highly expanded clones than newly diagnosed patients, suggesting clonal expansion. Only the TCR beta chain was sequenced and analyzed. Persistent disease showed preferential use of TRBV28, TRBJ1-2 and TRBJ2-5, whereas newly diagnosed disease favored TRBV20-1 and TRBJ2-1. Only peripheral blood was studied, because thyroid tissue, the primary lesion, was inaccessible.

According to the study, the label for this sample's time point signals: persistent/refractory GD, antithyroid drugs over 5 years with positive TRAb. For both TCR sequencing and RNA sequencing, RNA was extracted from PBMCs in TRIzol. The diagnosis of Graves' disease was made according to American Thyroid Association guidelines. Patients for the study were recruited at an endocrinology department in Xi'an, China. From each patient, around 9 milliliters of peripheral blood was collected into an EDTA anticoagulant tube. Ficoll Paque Plus density gradient separation was used to isolate PBMCs, and no additional T cell sorting was done. RNA quality was checked with an Agilent 2100 Bioanalyzer and agarose gel, and concentration with a NanoDrop 2000. The library was built by means of multiplex PCR. TCRdb names Illumina HiSeq 4000 as the instrument used. iRepertoire HTBI primers and Arm-PCR amplification of CDR3 regions were used to construct TCR beta libraries. Before sequencing, the PCR products underwent gel purification. As for the authors' bioinformatics: Gene usage analysis of CDR3 amino acid clonotypes relied on the 55 to 80 TRBV and 14 TRBJ segments identified across samples. COPE and FqMerger were used to merge filtered high-quality paired reads into contigs. BLAST was used to align contigs to IMGT TRBV, TRBD and TRBJ reference genes, and CDR3 was defined according to IMGT. Any clonotype with a frequency above 0.1% was counted as a highly expanded clone. Repertoire diversity was measured by Shannon entropy, and V-J evenness by the Gini coefficient. Public clonotypes were defined as clonotypes shared by more than one individual. TCRdb reworked the public reads: Q25 trimming with fastp, MiXCR clone assembly, productive beta chains retained. Under each unique CDR3 protein, matching rows form one entry showing the most common genes and DNA. For this entry, the V and J calls and clone size follow TCRdb and not the study's own pipeline. The sample profile shows 400,000 to 500,000 distinct CDR3 sequences; around 23% of them were found once. Roughly 13% of the sample belongs to the ten largest clones.

This clonotype was detected only a few times. Its specific antigen is unknown. No per-base quality is available; no much larger clone lies one base away. Reading the germline V gene (reference sequence) gives CDR1 SEHNR and CDR2 FQNEAQ. From cysteine to phenylalanine, the CDR3 is 15 amino acids long. Of all the DNA, just the CDR3 is kept, 45 bases in frame from base 1. V loses 4 bases of germline sequence and J loses 2 bases, and the interval between the two ends is 15 bases. The material was peripheral blood mononuclear cells (PBMCs), obtained when the disease was refractory, from a patient treated with antithyroid drugs. The receptor's source is a female donor with Graves disease. The chain uses TRBV7-9 and TRBJ2-7, with no confident D gene call. The DNA sequence follows: TGTGCCAGCAGCTCTCTAAAGGGAACCACCTACGAGCAGTACTTC. Its translation is CASSSLKGTTYEQYF.